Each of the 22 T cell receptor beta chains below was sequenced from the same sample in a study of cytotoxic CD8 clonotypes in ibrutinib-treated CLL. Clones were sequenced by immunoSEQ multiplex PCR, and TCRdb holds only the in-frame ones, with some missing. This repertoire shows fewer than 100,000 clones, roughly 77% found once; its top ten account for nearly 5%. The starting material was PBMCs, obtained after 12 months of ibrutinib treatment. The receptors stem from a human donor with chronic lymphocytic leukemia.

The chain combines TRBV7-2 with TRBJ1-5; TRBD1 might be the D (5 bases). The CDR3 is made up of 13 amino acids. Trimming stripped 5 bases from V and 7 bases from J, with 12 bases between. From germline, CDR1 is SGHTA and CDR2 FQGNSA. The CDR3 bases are TGTGCCAGCAGCCGCGGGGGGGTCCAGCCCCAGCATTTT. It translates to CASSRGGVQPQHF.

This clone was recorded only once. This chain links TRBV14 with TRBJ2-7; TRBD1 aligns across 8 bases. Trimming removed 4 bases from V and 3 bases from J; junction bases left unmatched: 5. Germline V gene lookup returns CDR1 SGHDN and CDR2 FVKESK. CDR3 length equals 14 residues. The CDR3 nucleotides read TGTGCCAGCAGCCGGGGGACAGGTGGCTACGAGCAGTACTTC. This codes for CASSRGTGGYEQYF.

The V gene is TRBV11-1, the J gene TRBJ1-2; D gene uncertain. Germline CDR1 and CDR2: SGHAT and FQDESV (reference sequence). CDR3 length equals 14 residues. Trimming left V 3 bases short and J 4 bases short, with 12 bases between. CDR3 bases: TGTGCCAGCAGCTTTGTTTCGGGAGGCTATGGCTACACCTTC. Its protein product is CASSFVSGGYGYTF.

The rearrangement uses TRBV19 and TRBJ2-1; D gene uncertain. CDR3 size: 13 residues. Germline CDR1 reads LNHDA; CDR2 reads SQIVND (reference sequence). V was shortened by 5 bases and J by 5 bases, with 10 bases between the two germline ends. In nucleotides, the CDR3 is TGTGCCAGTAGTGACCCCCCCCACAATGAGCAGTTCTTC. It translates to CASSDPPHNEQFF. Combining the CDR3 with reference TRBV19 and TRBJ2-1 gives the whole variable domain DGGITQSPKYLFRKEGQNVTLSCEQNLNHDAMYWYRQDPGQGLRLIYYSQIVNDFQKGDIAEGYSVSREKKESFPLTVTSAQKNPTAFYLCASSDPPHNEQFFGPGTRLTVL.

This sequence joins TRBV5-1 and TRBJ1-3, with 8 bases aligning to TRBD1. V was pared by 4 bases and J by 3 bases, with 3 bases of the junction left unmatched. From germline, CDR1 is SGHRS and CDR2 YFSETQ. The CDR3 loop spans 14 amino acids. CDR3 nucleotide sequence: TGCGCCAGCAGCCAGGACAGGGTTGGAAACACCATATATTTT. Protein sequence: CASSQDRVGNTIYF. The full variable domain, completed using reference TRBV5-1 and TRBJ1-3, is KAGVTQTPRYLIKTRGQQVTLSCSPISGHRSVSWYQQTPGQGLQFLFEYFSETQRNKGNFPGRFSGRQFSNSRSEMNVSTLELGDSALYLCASSQDRVGNTIYFGEGSWLTVV.

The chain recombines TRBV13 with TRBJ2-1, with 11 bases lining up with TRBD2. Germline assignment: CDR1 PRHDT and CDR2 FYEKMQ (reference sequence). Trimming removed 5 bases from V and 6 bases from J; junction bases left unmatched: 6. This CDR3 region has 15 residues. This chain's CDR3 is CASSPGLAASNEQFF. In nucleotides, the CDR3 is TGTGCCAGCAGCCCGGGACTAGCGGCCAGCAATGAGCAGTTCTTC.

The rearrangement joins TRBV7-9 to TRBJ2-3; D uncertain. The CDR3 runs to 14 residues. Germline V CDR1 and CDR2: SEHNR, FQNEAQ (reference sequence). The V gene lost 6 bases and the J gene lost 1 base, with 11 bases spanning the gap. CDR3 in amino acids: CASRPSDRTDTQYF. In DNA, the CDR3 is TGTGCCAGCAGGCCCTCGGACCGCACAGATACGCAGTATTTT.

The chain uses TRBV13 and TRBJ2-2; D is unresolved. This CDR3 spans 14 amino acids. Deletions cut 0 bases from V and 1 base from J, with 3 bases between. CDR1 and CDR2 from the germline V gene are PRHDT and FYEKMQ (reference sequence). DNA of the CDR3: TGTGCCAGCAGCTTAGGCAGGAACACCGGGGAGCTGTTTTTT. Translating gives CASSLGRNTGELFF.

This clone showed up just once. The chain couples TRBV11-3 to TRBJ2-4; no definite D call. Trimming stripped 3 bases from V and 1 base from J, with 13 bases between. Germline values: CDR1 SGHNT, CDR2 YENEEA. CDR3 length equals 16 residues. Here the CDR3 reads CASSFGGTAAKNIQYF. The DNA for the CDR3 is TGTGCCAGCAGCTTTGGCGGTACGGCGGCCAAAAACATTCAGTACTTC.

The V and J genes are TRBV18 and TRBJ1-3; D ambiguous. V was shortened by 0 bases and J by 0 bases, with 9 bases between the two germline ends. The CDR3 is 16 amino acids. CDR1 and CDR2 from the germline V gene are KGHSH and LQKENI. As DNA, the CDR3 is TGTGCCAGCTCACCACCCGGGGTGGCCTCTGGAAACACCATATATTTT. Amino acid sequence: CASSPPGVASGNTIYF.

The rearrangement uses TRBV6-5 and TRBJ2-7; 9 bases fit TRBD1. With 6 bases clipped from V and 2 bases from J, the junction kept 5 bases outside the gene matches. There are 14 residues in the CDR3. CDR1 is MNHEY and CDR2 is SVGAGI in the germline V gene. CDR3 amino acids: CASRGGQGAYEQYF. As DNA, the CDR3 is TGTGCCAGCAGGGGGGGACAGGGCGCCTACGAGCAGTACTTC.

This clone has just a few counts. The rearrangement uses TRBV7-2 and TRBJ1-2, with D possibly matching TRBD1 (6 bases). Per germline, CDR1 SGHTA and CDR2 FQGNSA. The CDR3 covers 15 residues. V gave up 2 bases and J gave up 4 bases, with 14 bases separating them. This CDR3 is CASSLRVSGVYGYTF. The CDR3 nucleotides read TGTGCCAGCAGCTTACGGGTATCAGGGGTCTATGGCTACACCTTC.

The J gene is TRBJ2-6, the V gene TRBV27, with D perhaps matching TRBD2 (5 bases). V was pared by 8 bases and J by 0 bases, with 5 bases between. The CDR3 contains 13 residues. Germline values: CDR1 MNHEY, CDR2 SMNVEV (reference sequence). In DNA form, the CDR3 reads TGTGCCAGCCGGGACTCTGGGGCCAACGTCCTGACTTTC. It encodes CASRDSGANVLTF.

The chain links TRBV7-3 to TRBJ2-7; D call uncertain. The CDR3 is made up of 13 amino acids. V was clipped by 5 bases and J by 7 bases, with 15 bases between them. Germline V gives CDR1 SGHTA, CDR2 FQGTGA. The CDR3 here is CASSPGPGREQYF. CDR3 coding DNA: TGTGCCAGCAGCCCCGGGCCGGGTAGAGAGCAGTACTTC.

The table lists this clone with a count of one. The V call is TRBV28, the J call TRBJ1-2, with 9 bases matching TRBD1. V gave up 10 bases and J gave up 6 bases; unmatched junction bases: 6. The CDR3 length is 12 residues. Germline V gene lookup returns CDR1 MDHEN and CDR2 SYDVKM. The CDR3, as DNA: TGTGCCATCCCGAGGACAGGGGATGGCTACACCTTC. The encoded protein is CAIPRTGDGYTF.

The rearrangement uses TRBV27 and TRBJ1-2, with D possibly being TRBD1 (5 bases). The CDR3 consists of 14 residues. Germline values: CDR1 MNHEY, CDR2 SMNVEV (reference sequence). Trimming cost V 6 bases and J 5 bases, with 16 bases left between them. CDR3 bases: TGTGCCAGCAGCCGGGGGGAGGGGCTATATGGCTACACCTTC. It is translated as CASSRGEGLYGYTF.

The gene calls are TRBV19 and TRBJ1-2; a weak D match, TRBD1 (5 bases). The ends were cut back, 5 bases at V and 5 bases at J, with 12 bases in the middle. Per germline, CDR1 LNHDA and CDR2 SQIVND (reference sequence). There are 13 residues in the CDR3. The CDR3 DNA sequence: TGTGCCAGTAGTCCAGAGGGGAGGTATGGCTACACCTTC. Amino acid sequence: CASSPEGRYGYTF.

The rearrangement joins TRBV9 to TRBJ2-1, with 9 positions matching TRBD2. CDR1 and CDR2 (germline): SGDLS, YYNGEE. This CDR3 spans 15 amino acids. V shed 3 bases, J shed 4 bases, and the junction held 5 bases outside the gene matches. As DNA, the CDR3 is TGTGCCAGCAGCGAGGGACTAGCAGAGTACAATGAGCAGTTCTTC. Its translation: CASSEGLAEYNEQFF.

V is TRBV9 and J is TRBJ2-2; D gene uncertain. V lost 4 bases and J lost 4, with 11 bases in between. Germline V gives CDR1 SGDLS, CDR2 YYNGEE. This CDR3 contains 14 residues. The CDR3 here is CASSSQVSTGELFF. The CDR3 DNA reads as TGTGCCAGCAGCTCACAAGTGAGCACCGGGGAGCTGTTTTTT.

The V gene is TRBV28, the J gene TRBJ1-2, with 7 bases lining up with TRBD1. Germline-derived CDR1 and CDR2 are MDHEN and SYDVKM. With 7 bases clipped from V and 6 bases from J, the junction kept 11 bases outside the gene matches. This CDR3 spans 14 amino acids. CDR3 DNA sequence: TGTGCCAGCACCCCAGGTAGGGGGCGCGATGGCTACACCTTC. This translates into CASTPGRGRDGYTF.

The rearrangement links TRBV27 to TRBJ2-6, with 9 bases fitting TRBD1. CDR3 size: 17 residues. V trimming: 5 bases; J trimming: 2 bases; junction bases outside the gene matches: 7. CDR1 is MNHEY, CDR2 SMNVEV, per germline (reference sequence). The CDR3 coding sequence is TGTGCCAGCAGTCCAGGACAGGGGTCGGCTGGGGCCAACGTCCTGACTTTC. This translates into CASSPGQGSAGANVLTF.

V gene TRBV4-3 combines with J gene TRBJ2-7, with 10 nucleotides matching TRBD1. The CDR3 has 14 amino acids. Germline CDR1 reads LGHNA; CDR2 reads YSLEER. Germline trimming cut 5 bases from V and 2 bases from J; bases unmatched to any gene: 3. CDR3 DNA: TGCGCCAGCAGCACGGACAGGGGGACCTACGAGCAGTACTTC. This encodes CASSTDRGTYEQYF.